Listed below are T cell receptor beta chains from one sample, sequenced in a study of cytomegalovirus exposure and HLA in healthy donors. Sequencing was performed with immunoSEQ multiplex PCR; in TCRdb, only in-frame clones are kept and a portion is missing. The sample contains about 67,000 clones, around 67% of which appear only once. Sequenced sample: PBMCs. The receptors were gathered from a woman in her thirties in good health and CMV-seronegative. Each CDR3 is given with its conserved first and last residue. The order of the fields is clone size, V gene, D gene, J gene, CDR3 protein, CDR3 DNA. The D gene is left open where the match is weak. Size values are once, few and many counts, or a class for expanded clones, and some rows have none.

size: once
V: TRBV9
D: TRBD1
J: TRBJ1-2
CDR3: CASSTGQGDGYGYTF
DNA: TGTGCCAGCAGCACAGGACAGGGGGACGGCTATGGCTACACCTTC

size: -
V: TRBV7-2
D: -
J: TRBJ2-3
CDR3: CASGVGGIDTQYF
DNA: TGTGCCAGCGGGGTTGGGGGGATAGATACGCAGTATTTT

size: once
V: TRBV5-8
D: TRBD1
J: TRBJ1-2
CDR3: CATRRDSYGYTF
DNA: TGTGCCACACGCCGGGACAGCTATGGCTACACCTTC

size: -
V: TRBV11-2
D: -
J: TRBJ1-1
CDR3: CASSFSGIWSEAFF
DNA: TGTGCCAGCAGCTTTAGTGGTATATGGTCTGAAGCTTTCTTT

size: -
V: TRBV12-5
D: TRBD2
J: TRBJ2-3
CDR3: CASGLVLAGGSPDTQYF
DNA: TGTGCTAGTGGTTTGGTACTAGCGGGGGGTAGCCCAGATACGCAGTATTTT

size: -
V: TRBV6-5
D: -
J: TRBJ1-4
CDR3: CASSSRDFYEKLFF
DNA: TGTGCCAGCAGTTCCAGGGACTTTTATGAAAAACTGTTTTTT

size: -
V: TRBV11-1
D: TRBD1
J: TRBJ1-2
CDR3: CASSLTPGTGLKTF
DNA: TGTGCCAGCAGCTTGACACCCGGGACAGGGTTGAAAACCTTC

size: -
V: TRBV5-8
D: TRBD2
J: TRBJ2-2
CDR3: CASSPTSGVAGELFF
DNA: TGCGCCAGCAGCCCTACTAGCGGGGTCGCCGGGGAGCTGTTTTTT

size: -
V: TRBV6-5
D: -
J: TRBJ2-1
CDR3: CASSPRHYVFSEQFF
DNA: TGTGCCAGCAGTCCGCGACATTACGTGTTTTCTGAGCAGTTCTTC

size: -
V: TRBV7-2
D: TRBD2
J: TRBJ2-1
CDR3: CASSLVRGDNEQFF
DNA: TGTGCCAGCAGCTTAGTGCGGGGGGACAATGAGCAGTTCTTC

size: -
V: TRBV5-1
D: TRBD1
J: TRBJ2-3
CDR3: CASSLDRGADTQYF
DNA: TGCGCCAGCAGCTTGGACAGGGGGGCAGATACGCAGTATTTT

size: once
V: TRBV4-1
D: TRBD1
J: TRBJ1-5
CDR3: CASSQGQGGQPQHF
DNA: TGCGCCAGCAGCCAAGGACAGGGAGGACAGCCCCAGCATTTT

size: -
V: TRBV13
D: -
J: TRBJ2-4
CDR3: CASSLRRISDIQYF
DNA: TGTGCCAGCAGCTTAAGGCGGATTAGCGACATTCAGTACTTC

size: once
V: TRBV6-5
D: TRBD2
J: TRBJ2-5
CDR3: CASSRTSGGWETQYF
DNA: TGTGCCAGCAGCCGGACTAGCGGGGGTTGGGAGACCCAGTACTTC

size: -
V: TRBV6-6
D: -
J: TRBJ2-7
CDR3: CASSYSMGGSYEQYF
DNA: TGTGCCAGCAGTTACTCGATGGGGGGTTCCTACGAGCAGTACTTC

size: -
V: TRBV19
D: TRBD1
J: TRBJ1-2
CDR3: CASRGLTGGGGYTF
DNA: TGTGCCAGTAGGGGACTGACAGGGGGAGGTGGCTACACCTTC

size: -
V: TRBV6-1
D: -
J: TRBJ1-5
CDR3: CASSEELAGLQHF
DNA: TGTGCCAGCAGTGAAGAGTTAGCCGGTCTCCAGCATTTT

size: once
V: TRBV6-1
D: -
J: TRBJ1-6
CDR3: CASREGTWNSPLHF
DNA: TGTGCCAGCAGGGAGGGGACCTGGAATTCACCCCTCCACTTT

size: -
V: TRBV28
D: -
J: TRBJ2-5
CDR3: CANPSTVYQETQYF
DNA: TGTGCCAACCCCTCGACAGTGTACCAAGAGACCCAGTACTTC

size: -
V: TRBV10-1
D: TRBD2
J: TRBJ2-3
CDR3: CASSGSGGTTDTQYF
DNA: TGCGCCAGCAGTGGTAGCGGGGGGACCACAGATACGCAGTATTTT

size: -
V: TRBV9
D: -
J: TRBJ2-7
CDR3: CASSAQGEQPYEQYF
DNA: TGTGCCAGCAGTGCACAGGGTGAGCAGCCCTACGAGCAGTACTTC

size: -
V: TRBV11-3
D: TRBD2
J: TRBJ2-2
CDR3: CASSSRLAGTGELFF
DNA: TGTGCCAGCAGCTCACGACTAGCGGGCACCGGGGAGCTGTTTTTT